This is a list of T cell receptor beta chains from one sample in a study of blood T cells in healthy people across ages. TCRdb processed the 5' RACE reads anew with MiXCR; each CDR3 protein has one entry. The repertoire consists of 1.2 million to 1.5 million distinct CDR3 sequences, with 59% occurring once and the leading ten covering over 5%. Sequenced sample: blood. The receptors originated from a man in his late teens or twenties in good health. The CDR3 runs from the conserved cysteine through the conserved F or W.

TRBV2	14	TRBJ2-3	CASSEHRFTDTQYF
TRBV18	18	TRBJ2-2	CASSPLTTSGREAGELFF
TRBV20-1	15	TRBJ2-7	CSARGPSGSSYEQYF
TRBV7-9	12	TRBJ2-1	CASSLLLNEQFF
TRBV5-8	13	TRBJ1-5	CASSFTTDQPQHF
TRBV4-2	16	TRBJ2-1	CASSPGLVLAYNEQFF
TRBV6-5	12	TRBJ2-2	CASSYYGGELFF
TRBV12-3/TRBV12-4	12	TRBJ1-5	CVSTSLNQPQHF
TRBV7-8	13	TRBJ1-1	CASSRLSGTEAFF
TRBV20-1	14	TRBJ1-5	CSANSVGSNQPQHF
TRBV27	13	TRBJ2-1	CASGSGAQGEQFF
TRBV7-9	12	TRBJ1-2	CASSSIRDGYTF
TRBV10-3	12	TRBJ2-5	CAISTGPETQYF
TRBV27	12	TRBJ2-2	CASSGPPRELFF
TRBV7-2	13	TRBJ1-1	CASSGRQNTEAFF